This T cell receptor beta chain was found in a study of regulatory T cells in long-lasting Graves disease (dated by TCRdb to the early 2020s). Context from the whole study: Persistent Graves' disease was defined as antithyroid drug treatment for over 5 years with persistently positive TSH receptor autoantibodies. This study used TCR sequencing and RNA sequencing of peripheral blood to compare persistent Graves' disease patients against newly diagnosed Graves' disease patients. The study took place in China and was registered as a clinical trial. TCR sequencing covered about 13 persistent and approximately 20 newly diagnosed Graves' disease patients, around 33 samples in total. Persistent Graves' disease patients in the clinical cohort had taken antithyroid drugs for approximately 10 years on average.

Libraries were built with multiplex PCR. Sequenced using an Illumina HiSeq 4000. To build TCR beta libraries, CDR3 regions were amplified by Arm-PCR using iRepertoire HTBI primers. Before sequencing, the PCR products went through gel purification. The authors' pipeline ran thus. A total of under 80 TRBV and 14 TRBJ segments were identified across samples and were used for gene usage analysis of CDR3 amino acid clonotypes. Filtered high-quality paired reads were merged into contigs using COPE and FqMerger. BLAST was used to align contigs to IMGT TRBV, TRBD and TRBJ reference genes, and CDR3 was defined according to IMGT. Highly expanded clones were defined as clonotypes with a frequency above 0.1%. Repertoire diversity was measured by Shannon entropy, and V-J evenness by the Gini coefficient. A clonotype found in more than one individual was treated as public. TCRdb reran the public reads through fastp at Q25 and MiXCR, keeping productive beta chains. Each entry is one CDR3 protein sequence, shown with its most common DNA and genes. It is TCRdb's table, rather than the study itself, that gives the V and J calls and clone size. The sample contains 500,000 to 700,000 distinct CDR3 sequences, around 30% of them found a single time. The leading ten clones occupy under 50% of the sample.

Measured from the cysteine to the phenylalanine, the CDR3 is 17 residues long. Just the 51-base CDR3 DNA is kept, in frame starting at base 1. CDR1 SGHAT and CDR2 FQNNGV are derived from the germline V gene. V is cut by 1 base and J by 0 bases, and the space between the germline ends is 14 bases. In the case of this clonotype: The antigen this receptor binds is unknown. Per-base qualities were not stored, and no clone one base away is much larger.

What the work shows at the level of the full study, not this receptor alone: Only peripheral blood was studied, because thyroid tissue, the primary lesion, was inaccessible. A larger number of public clonotypes was shared among persistent patients (around 2,700) than among newly diagnosed patients (roughly 980). Preferential use of TRBV28, TRBJ1-2 and TRBJ2-5 was observed in persistent disease, whereas TRBV20-1 and TRBJ2-1 were favored in newly diagnosed disease. Compared with newly diagnosed patients, patients with persistent Graves' disease had lower TCR Shannon entropy and fewer highly expanded clones, which suggests clonal expansion. Only the TCR beta chain was sequenced and analyzed. As a limitation, the authors acknowledged that the small sample size may reduce accuracy.

This specimen's time point label, interpreted: persistent/refractory GD, antithyroid drugs over 5 years with positive TRAb. For both TCR sequencing and RNA sequencing, RNA was extracted from PBMCs using TRIzol. The diagnosis of Graves' disease was made according to American Thyroid Association guidelines. The patients came from an endocrinology department in Xi'an, China. Each patient gave 8.5 to 9.5 milliliters of peripheral blood, collected in an EDTA anticoagulant tube. Ficoll Paque Plus density gradient separation was used to isolate PBMCs, and no further T cell sorting was performed. An Agilent 2100 Bioanalyzer and agarose gel were used to check RNA quality, while a NanoDrop 2000 measured RNA concentration.

The TCR comes from a female donor with Graves disease. Sequenced here: peripheral blood mononuclear cells (PBMCs), sampled when the disease was refractory, from a patient treated with antithyroid drugs. Here the chain combines TRBV11-2 and TRBJ2-3; too little of a D gene remains to name it. The DNA is as follows: TGTGCCAGCAGCTTAGTAGGTACAGAAGCTAGCACAGATACGCAGTATTTT. Its amino acids are CASSLVGTEASTDTQYF.